The rows below give T cell receptor beta chains drawn from one sample of a study of cytomegalovirus exposure and HLA in healthy donors. Method: immunoSEQ multiplex PCR; TCRdb's copy keeps in-frame clones and lacks some. The sample includes approximately 93,000 clones, 78% of them seen just once. Sequencing was performed on PBMCs. The receptors here all came from a middle-aged woman in good health and CMV-seronegative. CDR3s include the opening cysteine and the closing phenylalanine or tryptophan. A D gene is named only where the DNA matches it firmly. Size is stated for part of the rows, as once, few or many counts, or as a class when the clone is expanded.

size,V,D,J,CDR3,DNA
-,TRBV27,TRBD1,TRBJ2-2,CASSFPSWTGETGELFF,TGTGCCAGCAGTTTCCCCTCCTGGACAGGTGAAACCGGGGAGCTGTTTTTT
-,TRBV7-8,-,TRBJ2-2,CASSPLRRTGELFF,TGTGCCAGCAGCCCACTACGGAGGACCGGGGAGCTGTTTTTT
-,TRBV14,TRBD1,TRBJ2-2,CASSPIIQGTGSTGELFF,TGTGCCAGCAGCCCTATAATCCAAGGGACAGGGAGCACCGGGGAGCTGTTTTTT
-,TRBV11-3,TRBD2,TRBJ2-3,CASSLGRREGADTQYF,TGTGCCAGCAGCTTAGGACGGCGGGAGGGTGCAGATACGCAGTATTTT
-,TRBV7-2,TRBD2,TRBJ2-7,CASSLDPGTRVQYF,TGTGCCAGCAGCTTAGACCCTGGGACTAGGGTGCAGTACTTC
-,TRBV29-1,TRBD1,TRBJ2-5,CSVEGQGVGETQYF,TGCAGCGTTGAAGGTCAGGGGGTAGGAGAGACCCAGTACTTC
-,TRBV7-9,TRBD1,TRBJ1-1,CASRSGQGAAEAFF,TGTGCCAGCAGGTCGGGACAGGGTGCAGCTGAAGCTTTCTTT
-,TRBV21-1,-,TRBJ2-1,CASYGGLAVPRDNEQFF,TGTGCCAGCTATGGGGGGCTAGCGGTCCCAAGGGACAATGAGCAGTTCTTC
few,TRBV5-6,-,TRBJ1-2,CASSLPGAQRYGYTF,TGTGCCAGCAGCTTGCCTGGGGCCCAGCGATATGGCTACACCTTC
once,TRBV11-3,TRBD2,TRBJ2-2,CASSLPPGLAGFGELFF,TGTGCCAGCAGCTTGCCACCGGGACTAGCGGGATTCGGGGAGCTGTTTTTT
few,TRBV27,TRBD2,TRBJ2-1,CASSATDLGLAGYNEQFF,TGTGCCAGCAGTGCGACTGACCTAGGACTAGCGGGGTACAATGAGCAGTTCTTC
-,TRBV7-2,TRBD2,TRBJ2-5,CASSLRTSGSETQYF,TGTGCCAGCAGCCTACGGACTAGCGGGAGTGAGACCCAGTACTTC
-,TRBV2,-,TRBJ2-5,CASSVMETQYF,TGTGCCAGCAGTGTTATGGAGACCCAGTACTTC
-,TRBV6-5,TRBD1,TRBJ1-1,CASGTGAGCEAFF,TGTGCCAGCGGAACAGGGGCCGGGTGTGAAGCTTTCTTT
-,TRBV5-1,TRBD1,TRBJ2-4,CASSYGQGTNIQYF,TGCGCCAGCAGCTACGGACAGGGTACAAACATTCAGTACTTC
-,TRBV7-6,TRBD2,TRBJ2-5,CASSLDLRGSFTETQYF,TGTGCCAGCAGCTTAGACCTACGCGGGAGTTTTACGGAGACCCAGTACTTC
-,TRBV29-1,-,TRBJ2-1,CSVGGGDYNEQFF,TGCAGCGTTGGGGGAGGAGACTACAATGAGCAGTTCTTC
once,TRBV19,TRBD2,TRBJ2-1,CASSGRTSGRVNEQFF,TGTGCCAGTAGTGGACGGACTAGCGGGAGGGTCAATGAGCAGTTCTTC
-,TRBV29-1,-,TRBJ2-3,CSVNRLRDTQYF,TGCAGCGTAAACCGACTAAGAGATACGCAGTATTTT
-,TRBV5-1,-,TRBJ2-1,CASSLGGVGAVSNEQFF,TGCGCCAGCAGCTTGGGGGGGGTAGGAGCAGTTAGTAATGAGCAGTTCTTC
-,TRBV19,-,TRBJ2-7,CASRIGLGGEQYF,TGTGCCAGTAGGATCGGTCTGGGAGGCGAGCAGTACTTC
-,TRBV5-5,-,TRBJ2-7,CASSFRGEQYF,TGTGCCAGCAGCTTTCGGGGCGAGCAGTACTTC
-,TRBV29-1,TRBD1,TRBJ2-7,CSVGQGFEQYF,TGCAGCGTTGGACAGGGATTCGAGCAGTACTTC
-,TRBV2,-,TRBJ2-1,CASRPLRAHNEQFF,TGTGCCAGCAGGCCCTTGAGGGCCCACAATGAGCAGTTCTTC
-,TRBV9,TRBD2,TRBJ2-1,CASSVHGTRGYNEQFF,TGTGCCAGCAGCGTCCACGGGACTAGGGGGTACAATGAGCAGTTCTTC